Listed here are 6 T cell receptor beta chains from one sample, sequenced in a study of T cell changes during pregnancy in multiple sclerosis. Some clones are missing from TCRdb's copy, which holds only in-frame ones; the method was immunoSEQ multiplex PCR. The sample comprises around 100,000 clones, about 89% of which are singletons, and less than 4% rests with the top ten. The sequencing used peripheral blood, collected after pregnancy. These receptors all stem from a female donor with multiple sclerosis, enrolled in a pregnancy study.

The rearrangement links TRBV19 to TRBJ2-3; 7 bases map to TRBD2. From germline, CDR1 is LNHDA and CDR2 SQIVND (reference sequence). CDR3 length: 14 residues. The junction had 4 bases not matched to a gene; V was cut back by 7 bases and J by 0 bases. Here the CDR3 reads CASKASGSTDTQYF. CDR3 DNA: TGTGCCAGTAAGGCTAGCGGAAGCACAGATACGCAGTATTTT.

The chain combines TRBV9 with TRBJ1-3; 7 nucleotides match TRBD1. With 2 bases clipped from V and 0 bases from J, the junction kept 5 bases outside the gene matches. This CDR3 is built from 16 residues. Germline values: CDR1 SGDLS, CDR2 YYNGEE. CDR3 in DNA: TGTGCCAGCAGCGTCGACAGGGACCTCTCTGGAAACACCATATATTTT. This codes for CASSVDRDLSGNTIYF.

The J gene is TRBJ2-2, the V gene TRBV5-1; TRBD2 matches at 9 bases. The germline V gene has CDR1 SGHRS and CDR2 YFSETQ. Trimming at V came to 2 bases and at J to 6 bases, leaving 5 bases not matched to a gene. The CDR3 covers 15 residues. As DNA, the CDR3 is TGCGCCAGCAGCTTCCTAGCGGGGATGTCCGGGGAGCTGTTTTTT. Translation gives CASSFLAGMSGELFF. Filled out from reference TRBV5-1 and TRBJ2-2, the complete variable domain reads KAGVTQTPRYLIKTRGQQVTLSCSPISGHRSVSWYQQTPGQGLQFLFEYFSETQRNKGNFPGRFSGRQFSNSRSEMNVSTLELGDSALYLCASSFLAGMSGELFFGEGSRLTVL.

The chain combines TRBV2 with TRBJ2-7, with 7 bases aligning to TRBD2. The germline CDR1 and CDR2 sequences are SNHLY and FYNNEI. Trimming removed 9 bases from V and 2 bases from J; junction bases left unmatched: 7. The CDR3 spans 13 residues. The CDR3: CARREAVTYEQYF. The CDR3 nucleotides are TGTGCCAGACGGGAGGCCGTAACCTACGAGCAGTACTTC.

This CDR3 is CASSLAGGGYYEQYF. As DNA, the CDR3 is TGTGCCAGCAGTCTTGCGGGCGGGGGCTACTACGAGCAGTACTTC. The chain uses TRBV5-4 and TRBJ2-7; TRBD2 might be the D (7 bases). V lost 5 bases to trimming and J lost 3 bases, with 18 bases between them. CDR1 and CDR2 from the germline V gene are SGHNT and YYREEE (reference sequence). The CDR3 totals 15 residues.

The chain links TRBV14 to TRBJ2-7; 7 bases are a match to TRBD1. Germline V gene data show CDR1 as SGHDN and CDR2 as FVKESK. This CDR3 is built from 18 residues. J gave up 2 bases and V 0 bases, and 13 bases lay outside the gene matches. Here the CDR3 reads CASSQDNSRGPGTYEQYF. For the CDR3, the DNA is TGTGCCAGCAGCCAAGACAACAGTAGGGGGCCGGGCACCTACGAGCAGTACTTC.